This section outlines one T cell receptor (beta chain) sequence together with its context. The source of the sample is a study of blood T cell repertoires in COVID-19. Across the whole study: Material from acute and convalescent COVID-19 was sourced from the United States, Italy and Spain.

Original analysis: Amplification of reference gene primers provided the estimated nucleated cell counts. Profiled with immunoSEQ multiplex PCR; TCRdb holds only in-frame clones, not every one. V, J and clone size derive from that table, while D and trimming were established from the DNA sequence. The repertoire holds approximately 230,000 clones, with about nine tenths as singletons. CDR3 length: 15 residues. Unmatched junction bases numbered 7, after V lost 2 bases and J lost 7 bases. Germline V gene data show CDR1 as MNHEY and CDR2 as SVGEGT. This sequence originates from a woman in her twenties or thirties with acute COVID-19. The sequenced sample was PBMCs or T cells enriched from blood (not recorded which). The V and J genes are TRBV6-2 or TRBV6-3 and TRBJ1-5, with 8 bases identical to TRBD1. The CDR3: CASSYRQGATQPQHF. DNA of the CDR3: TGTGCCAGCAGTTACCGGCAGGGGGCAACGCAGCCCCAGCATTTT.